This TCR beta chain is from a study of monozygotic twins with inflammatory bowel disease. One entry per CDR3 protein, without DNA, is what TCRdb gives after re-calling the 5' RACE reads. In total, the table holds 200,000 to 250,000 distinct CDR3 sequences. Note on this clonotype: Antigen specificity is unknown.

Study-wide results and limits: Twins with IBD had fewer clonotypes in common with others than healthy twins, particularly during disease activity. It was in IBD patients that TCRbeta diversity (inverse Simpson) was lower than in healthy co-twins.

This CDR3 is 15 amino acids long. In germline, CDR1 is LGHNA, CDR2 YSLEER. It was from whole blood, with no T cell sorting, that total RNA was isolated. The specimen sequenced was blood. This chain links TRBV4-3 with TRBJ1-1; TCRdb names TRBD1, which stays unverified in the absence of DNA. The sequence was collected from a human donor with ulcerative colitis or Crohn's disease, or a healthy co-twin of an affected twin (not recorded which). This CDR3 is CASSQDGTVNTEAFF.